These T cell receptor beta chains were read from a single sample in a study of blood T cell repertoires in COVID-19. Sequenced by immunoSEQ multiplex PCR; TCRdb stores in-frame clones only, minus some. The repertoire holds 350,000 to 500,000 clones, with around 90% as singletons. The sequenced sample was peripheral blood. The origin of the receptors is a man in his late teens or twenties with COVID-19, enrolled during active disease. Each CDR3 is given with its conserved first and last residue. Each record gives: V gene, D gene, J gene, clone size, CDR3 DNA, CDR3 protein. A D gene is named only where the DNA matches it firmly. Clone size is stated in some rows and not others, as once, few, many or a class when expanded.

V gene: TRBV7-9; D gene: TRBD1; J gene: TRBJ1-1; clone size: .; CDR3 DNA: TGTGCCAGCAGCGATCGGGACAGACCTTGGGCTGAAGCTTTCTTT; CDR3 protein: CASSDRDRPWAEAFF
V gene: TRBV10-1; D gene: TRBD1; J gene: TRBJ1-5; clone size: few; CDR3 DNA: TGCGCCAGCAGTAAGGACAGGCTATATAGCAATCAGCCCCAGCATTTT; CDR3 protein: CASSKDRLYSNQPQHF
V gene: TRBV11-3; D gene: TRBD2; J gene: TRBJ2-1; clone size: .; CDR3 DNA: TGTGCCAGCAGCTGGGGAGGGAATGAGCAGTTCTTC; CDR3 protein: CASSWGGNEQFF
V gene: TRBV19; D gene: TRBD2; J gene: TRBJ2-3; clone size: .; CDR3 DNA: TGTGCCAGTAGTCAGACTAGCGGGAGGCCGCCGAGTTTCTCAGATACGCAGTATTTT; CDR3 protein: CASSQTSGRPPSFSDTQYF
V gene: TRBV7-6; D gene: TRBD1; J gene: TRBJ2-6; clone size: .; CDR3 DNA: TGTGCCAGCAGCCCGGGACAGGGTGTTGCTGGGGCCAACGTCCTGACTTTC; CDR3 protein: CASSPGQGVAGANVLTF
V gene: TRBV20-1; D gene: TRBD1; J gene: TRBJ1-1; clone size: few; CDR3 DNA: TGCAGTGCCGGGACAGCTCTTGAAGCTTTCTTT; CDR3 protein: CSAGTALEAFF
V gene: TRBV4-1; D gene: .; J gene: TRBJ2-7; clone size: .; CDR3 DNA: TGCGCCAGCAGCTACTCCCGGGGCTACGAGCAGTACTTC; CDR3 protein: CASSYSRGYEQYF
V gene: TRBV14; D gene: .; J gene: TRBJ1-2; clone size: few; CDR3 DNA: TGTGCCAGCAGCCAAGATAGATCCTTAGGGGGTGGCTACACCTTC; CDR3 protein: CASSQDRSLGGGYTF
V gene: TRBV5-1; D gene: .; J gene: TRBJ2-2; clone size: .; CDR3 DNA: TGCGCCAGCAGCTTGGCGAGTTACACCGGGGAGCTGTTTTTT; CDR3 protein: CASSLASYTGELFF
V gene: TRBV7-3; D gene: TRBD2; J gene: TRBJ2-1; clone size: .; CDR3 DNA: TGTGCCAGCAGCCCCCGTTACGGGACTATCCCCGATATCAACAATGAGCAGTTCTTC; CDR3 protein: CASSPRYGTIPDINNEQFF
V gene: TRBV6-5; D gene: .; J gene: TRBJ1-1; clone size: .; CDR3 DNA: TGTGCCAGCAATAACAAGGTCGGGGACACTGAAGCTTTCTTT; CDR3 protein: CASNNKVGDTEAFF
V gene: TRBV4-1; D gene: TRBD1; J gene: TRBJ1-1; clone size: .; CDR3 DNA: TGCGCCAGCAGCCGCCACCGGGACAGGGCAGGGGGCATGAACACTGAAGCTTTCTTT; CDR3 protein: CASSRHRDRAGGMNTEAFF
V gene: TRBV15; D gene: TRBD2; J gene: TRBJ2-2; clone size: .; CDR3 DNA: TGTGCCACCAGCAGACGCGTGACTAGCGGGATCGGGGAGCTGTTTTTT; CDR3 protein: CATSRRVTSGIGELFF
V gene: TRBV28; D gene: .; J gene: TRBJ2-7; clone size: .; CDR3 DNA: TGTGCCAGCAGATCGCCACAGGGTCCCTACGAGCAGTACTTC; CDR3 protein: CASRSPQGPYEQYF
V gene: TRBV7-9; D gene: TRBD2; J gene: TRBJ2-2; clone size: .; CDR3 DNA: TGTGCCAGCAGCGACGGGAGGGACACCGGGGAGCTGTTTTTT; CDR3 protein: CASSDGRDTGELFF
V gene: TRBV4-2; D gene: TRBD1; J gene: TRBJ1-4; clone size: .; CDR3 DNA: TGTGCCAGCAGCCAAGATTCGGGACAGGGTCGTTCAACTAATGAAAAACTGTTTTTT; CDR3 protein: CASSQDSGQGRSTNEKLFF
V gene: TRBV6-5; D gene: .; J gene: TRBJ2-1; clone size: once; CDR3 DNA: TGTGCCAGCGGGGCAGGGAATGAGCAGTTCTTC; CDR3 protein: CASGAGNEQFF
V gene: TRBV5-4; D gene: TRBD1; J gene: TRBJ2-3; clone size: .; CDR3 DNA: TGTGCCAGCAGTACCACAGGGGGTAGCGTGACAGATACGCAGTATTTT; CDR3 protein: CASSTTGGSVTDTQYF
V gene: TRBV9; D gene: .; J gene: TRBJ1-1; clone size: .; CDR3 DNA: TGTGCCAGCAGCGTAGATGGGCCCGGTGGAACTGAAGCTTTCTTT; CDR3 protein: CASSVDGPGGTEAFF
V gene: TRBV30; D gene: .; J gene: TRBJ1-2; clone size: .; CDR3 DNA: TGTGCCTGGAGTCTTCGGGGCTATGGCTACACCTTC; CDR3 protein: CAWSLRGYGYTF
V gene: TRBV24-1; D gene: .; J gene: TRBJ2-5; clone size: .; CDR3 DNA: TGTGCCACCAGTGTCGGGTCGGAGACCCAGTACTTC; CDR3 protein: CATSVGSETQYF
V gene: TRBV29-1; D gene: TRBD1; J gene: TRBJ1-2; clone size: few; CDR3 DNA: TGCAGCGGTGGACAGGGCGACTATGGCTACACCTTC; CDR3 protein: CSGGQGDYGYTF
V gene: TRBV5-5; D gene: TRBD1; J gene: TRBJ2-5; clone size: .; CDR3 DNA: TGTGCCAGCAGCTTGGCCGGGACAGTAAAACAAGAGACCCAGTACTTC; CDR3 protein: CASSLAGTVKQETQYF
V gene: TRBV27; D gene: .; J gene: TRBJ2-6; clone size: .; CDR3 DNA: TGTGCCGACCCCCTTCGAGGTTCAGGGGCCAACGTCCTGACTTTC; CDR3 protein: CADPLRGSGANVLTF
V gene: TRBV7-3; D gene: TRBD1; J gene: TRBJ2-7; clone size: .; CDR3 DNA: TGTGCCAGCAGCGCCGGACAGGGCTCCGGGGCCTACGAGCAGTACTTC; CDR3 protein: CASSAGQGSGAYEQYF
V gene: TRBV10-3; D gene: .; J gene: TRBJ1-1; clone size: .; CDR3 DNA: TGTGCCATGAGGATAGACAGGAACACTGAAGCTTTCTTT; CDR3 protein: CAMRIDRNTEAFF
V gene: TRBV24-1; D gene: .; J gene: TRBJ2-5; clone size: .; CDR3 DNA: TGTGCCACCAGTGATTCCTACCAAGAGACCCAGTACTTC; CDR3 protein: CATSDSYQETQYF
V gene: TRBV6-5; D gene: .; J gene: TRBJ2-7; clone size: .; CDR3 DNA: TGTGCCAGCAGGAAAGGAGGGGTCGACGAGCAGTACTTC; CDR3 protein: CASRKGGVDEQYF
V gene: TRBV18; D gene: TRBD1; J gene: TRBJ2-7; clone size: .; CDR3 DNA: TGTGCCAGCTCACCACCGGACAGGGGATACGAGCAGTACTTC; CDR3 protein: CASSPPDRGYEQYF
V gene: TRBV14; D gene: TRBD2; J gene: TRBJ2-3; clone size: .; CDR3 DNA: TGTGCCAGCACCGATGTGGCGGGAGGGAGCACAGATACGCAGTATTTT; CDR3 protein: CASTDVAGGSTDTQYF
V gene: TRBV18; D gene: TRBD2; J gene: TRBJ2-1; clone size: .; CDR3 DNA: TGTGCCAGCTCAACGGGACTAGCGGGAGGATCCAATGAGCAGTTCTTC; CDR3 protein: CASSTGLAGGSNEQFF
V gene: TRBV2; D gene: TRBD1; J gene: TRBJ1-4; clone size: .; CDR3 DNA: TGTGCCAGCAGCGACGGGACAGGGTACAAACTGTTTTTT; CDR3 protein: CASSDGTGYKLFF
V gene: TRBV9; D gene: .; J gene: TRBJ2-1; clone size: .; CDR3 DNA: TGTGCCAGCAGCCCAGGGGATTGGGCTAGCGGAGTTTACAATGAGCAGTTCTTC; CDR3 protein: CASSPGDWASGVYNEQFF
V gene: TRBV11-1; D gene: TRBD2; J gene: TRBJ2-2; clone size: .; CDR3 DNA: TGTGCCAGCAGCCCCCGGACTAGCGGGAGACCCGGGGAGCTGTTTTTT; CDR3 protein: CASSPRTSGRPGELFF
V gene: TRBV23-1; D gene: TRBD1; J gene: TRBJ2-2; clone size: .; CDR3 DNA: TGCGCCAGCAGTCAAAGGGACAGGGTTCGGGGGGAGCTGTTTTTT; CDR3 protein: CASSQRDRVRGELFF
V gene: TRBV5-1; D gene: .; J gene: TRBJ2-2; clone size: once; CDR3 DNA: TGCGCCAGCAGCTTTGGAGGACCACGCACCGGGGAGCTGTTTTTT; CDR3 protein: CASSFGGPRTGELFF
V gene: TRBV21-1; D gene: .; J gene: TRBJ2-6; clone size: .; CDR3 DNA: .; CDR3 protein: CASSKKKVGTGTSLGANVLTF
V gene: TRBV19; D gene: TRBD1; J gene: TRBJ2-3; clone size: .; CDR3 DNA: TGTGCCAGTAGTCGACAGGGCAATAGGGATACGCAGTATTTT; CDR3 protein: CASSRQGNRDTQYF
V gene: TRBV3-1/TRBV3-2; D gene: TRBD2; J gene: TRBJ2-7; clone size: few; CDR3 DNA: TGTGCCAGCAGCGGTCTGGCGGGAGGCCAGGATGTGTACTTC; CDR3 protein: CASSGLAGGQDVYF
V gene: TRBV19; D gene: TRBD1; J gene: TRBJ1-1; clone size: .; CDR3 DNA: TGTGCCAGTAGTCCCGTGGGACAGGGGCATTTCTTT; CDR3 protein: CASSPVGQGHFF
V gene: TRBV2; D gene: TRBD1; J gene: TRBJ2-7; clone size: .; CDR3 DNA: TGTGCCAGCGGGACAGGGGGCGTTATCAACGAGCAGTACTTC; CDR3 protein: CASGTGGVINEQYF
V gene: TRBV7-9; D gene: .; J gene: TRBJ2-3; clone size: .; CDR3 DNA: TGTGCCAGCAGCTTTGGCGGGGGCGCAGATACGCAGTATTTT; CDR3 protein: CASSFGGGADTQYF
V gene: TRBV3-1/TRBV3-2; D gene: .; J gene: TRBJ1-4; clone size: .; CDR3 DNA: TGTGCCAGCAGCGCGCGAGCGGGGGCGCGGATTGAAAAACTGTTTTTT; CDR3 protein: CASSARAGARIEKLFF
V gene: TRBV2; D gene: TRBD2; J gene: TRBJ2-1; clone size: .; CDR3 DNA: TGTGCCAGCAGTCCGGGACTAGGGAACAATGAGCAGTTCTTC; CDR3 protein: CASSPGLGNNEQFF
V gene: TRBV30; D gene: TRBD1; J gene: TRBJ2-2; clone size: few; CDR3 DNA: TGTGCCTGGAGTCCGACAGGGGCGCTCGGGGAGCTGTTTTTT; CDR3 protein: CAWSPTGALGELFF
V gene: TRBV7-9; D gene: TRBD2; J gene: TRBJ2-1; clone size: .; CDR3 DNA: TGTGCCAGCATCCGGGGGGGAGAAGCCTACAATGAGCAGTTCTTC; CDR3 protein: CASIRGGEAYNEQFF
V gene: TRBV2; D gene: TRBD1; J gene: TRBJ2-2; clone size: .; CDR3 DNA: TGTGCCAGCAGTGAGAGGACAGGGACGAACACCGGGGAGCTGTTTTTT; CDR3 protein: CASSERTGTNTGELFF
V gene: TRBV7-2; D gene: .; J gene: TRBJ1-3; clone size: .; CDR3 DNA: TGTGCCAGCAGCTTACACAGTAGAAACACCATATATTTT; CDR3 protein: CASSLHSRNTIYF